These 21 T cell receptor beta chains were all obtained from the same sample, sequenced in a study of human versus mouse CDR3 diversity and MHC coevolution. Assay: immunoSEQ multiplex PCR; the TCRdb copy retains only in-frame clones and omits some. The table lists tens of thousands of clones, approximately 94% of them singletons, with 18% in the top ten. The specimen was naive CD4+ T cells from blood. Indicated subset: CD45RO-negative CD62L-positive naive CD4 T cells. All receptors derive from a person between 55 and 69 years old in good health.

CDR3 in amino acids: CASSPASGRGGEQYF. The CDR3, as DNA: TGTGCCAGCAGCCCGGCTAGCGGCAGGGGAGGCGAGCAGTACTTC. The chain has TRBV7-6 and TRBJ2-7, with D possibly matching TRBD2 (7 bases). CDR3 length: 15 residues. CDR1 and CDR2 (germline): SGHVS, FNYEAQ. V was shortened by 5 bases and J by 6 bases, with 20 bases between the two germline ends.

This chain uses TRBV19 with TRBJ1-5, with no clear D. Germline V gives CDR1 LNHDA, CDR2 SQIVND (reference sequence). CDR3 length equals 13 residues. Trimming removed 3 bases at V and 5 bases at J, with 8 bases between. CDR3 sequence (DNA): TGTGCCAGTAGTATGGCCGTCCATCAGCCCCAGCATTTT. This encodes CASSMAVHQPQHF.

The chain is built from TRBV18 and TRBJ2-2, with 9 nucleotides matching TRBD1. The CDR3 spans 16 residues. Germline V gene data show CDR1 as KGHSH and CDR2 as LQKENI. Trimming at V came to 3 bases and at J to 2 bases, leaving 4 bases not matched to a gene. CDR3 nucleotide sequence: TGTGCCAGCTCACCGGGGACAGGGCTTAACACCGGGGAGCTGTTTTTT. Translation: CASSPGTGLNTGELFF.

The chain recombines TRBV6-1 with TRBJ2-7, with TRBD1 matching 7 bases. V was clipped by 7 bases and J by 2 bases; unmatched bases: 8. The CDR3 consists of 14 residues. Per germline, CDR1 MNHNS and CDR2 SASEGT. The CDR3 coding sequence is TGTGCCAGCACTTACGACAGGGCCGCCTACGAGCAGTACTTC. This gives the protein CASTYDRAAYEQYF.

The chain combines TRBV6-1 with TRBJ2-5, with TRBD1 matching over 9 bases. The last part of the DNA fits TRBJ2-7 better; the J call may be wrong. CDR1 MNHNS and CDR2 SASEGT come from the germline V gene. This CDR3 region has 15 residues. For the CDR3, the DNA is TGTGCCAGCAGGACCGGGACAGGGAACCCCTACGAGCAGTACTTC. This encodes CASRTGTGNPYEQYF.

With regard to this clone: No conserved phenylalanine or tryptophan ends this CDR3, so it is likely a read error. This sequence joins TRBV11-3 and TRBJ2-7; the match to TRBD1 covers 7 bases. Germline loops: CDR1 SGHNT, CDR2 YENEEA. After removal of 5 bases from V and 3 bases from J, the junction contained 7 bases not matched to a gene. This CDR3 contains 14 residues. This CDR3 reads CASSLRQGYYEQYL. The CDR3 coding sequence is TGTGCCAGCAGCCTGAGACAGGGATACTACGAGCAGTACCTC.

This rearrangement joins TRBV11-2 to TRBJ2-7; TRBD2 is a possible D gene (7 bases). In germline, CDR1 is SGHAT, CDR2 FQNNGV. Trimming removed 6 bases from V and 12 bases from J, with 18 bases in between. The CDR3 consists of 12 residues. CDR3 in DNA: TGTGCCAGCAGGATCGTCCCGGGGGGCATGTACTTC. This sequence encodes CASRIVPGGMYF.

This chain connects TRBV27 to TRBJ2-1, with TRBD1 identical over 8 bases. With V trimmed by 6 bases and J by 0 bases, 10 bases remained unmatched. This CDR3 is 17 amino acids long. The germline CDR1 and CDR2 sequences are MNHEY and SMNVEV (reference sequence). The DNA for the CDR3 is TGTGCCAGCAGGGGGACAGGAAGGATGAGCTCCTACAATGAGCAGTTCTTC. It specifies CASRGTGRMSSYNEQFF.

Only one count was recorded for this clone. The V and J genes are TRBV18 and TRBJ2-3; 9 nucleotides agree with TRBD2. The CDR3 is made up of 17 amino acids. The V and J ends lost 5 bases and 2 bases, in that order; junction bases with no gene match: 11. From germline, CDR1 is KGHSH and CDR2 LQKENI. The CDR3, as DNA: TGTGCCAGCTCAAGCCAGCCCCCTAGCGGGAACACAGATACGCAGTATTTT. It encodes CASSSQPPSGNTDTQYF.

This chain uses TRBV5-6 with TRBJ2-7; tentative D call: TRBD1 (6 bases). CDR1 and CDR2 from the germline V gene are SGHDT and YYEEEE. This CDR3 is 15 amino acids long. V was clipped by 1 base and J by 2 bases, with 13 bases between them. The CDR3 sequence is CASSLWGQRTYEQYF. CDR3 nucleotide sequence: TGTGCCAGCAGCTTGTGGGGGCAGAGGACCTACGAGCAGTACTTC.

The CDR3 is CASSETGGDQPQHF. The CDR3 DNA is TGTGCCAGCAGTGAGACAGGGGGAGATCAGCCCCAGCATTTT. The chain joins TRBV6-4 to TRBJ1-5; TRBD1 agrees at 9 bases. V dropped 3 bases and J dropped 5; count of bases not matched to a gene: 2. The CDR3 totals 14 residues. CDR1 is MRHNA and CDR2 is SNTAGT in the germline V gene.

CDR3 sequence reads: CASSPSGSYTEAFF. The CDR3 DNA is TGTGCCAGCTCACCATCAGGGTCCTACACTGAAGCTTTCTTT. The chain carries TRBV18 and TRBJ1-1; weak D call: TRBD1 (5 bases). The V gene's germline CDR1 is KGHSH and CDR2 LQKENI. V shed 2 bases and J shed 3 bases, with 10 bases lying between them. CDR3 length: 14 residues.

This clone occurred once. CDR3 sequence reads: CASSKPGLVYEQYF. The CDR3 DNA sequence: TGTGCCAGTAGTAAACCGGGACTAGTCTACGAGCAGTACTTC. The genes are TRBV19 and TRBJ2-7; 8 nucleotides align to TRBD2. Germline V gene data show CDR1 as LNHDA and CDR2 as SQIVND (reference sequence). The CDR3 totals 14 residues. V lost 4 bases to trimming and J lost 3 bases; unmatched junction nucleotides: 5.

The rearrangement links TRBV7-9 to TRBJ2-3; 11 nucleotides align to TRBD2. The CDR3 has 17 amino acids. Looked up from germline, CDR1 is SEHNR and CDR2 is FQNEAQ (reference sequence). V lost 7 bases, J lost 1 base, and 10 bases stayed unmatched. The DNA of the CDR3 is TGTGCCAGCAACATAGCGGGAGGGTATTACGGCACAGATACGCAGTATTTT. Translating gives CASNIAGGYYGTDTQYF.

This clone was observed once. The V and J genes are TRBV19 and TRBJ1-1, with D tentatively TRBD1 (5 bases). Trimming shortened V by 3 bases and J by 3 bases, and 11 bases separated the two germline ends. Germline V gives CDR1 LNHDA, CDR2 SQIVND (reference sequence). There are 14 residues in the CDR3. This CDR3 reads CASSIRGRDTEAFF. The CDR3 nucleotides are TGTGCCAGTAGTATTAGGGGAAGGGACACTGAAGCTTTCTTT. The whole variable domain, remainder taken from reference TRBV19 and TRBJ1-1, is DGGITQSPKYLFRKEGQNVTLSCEQNLNHDAMYWYRQDPGQGLRLIYYSQIVNDFQKGDIAEGYSVSREKKESFPLTVTSAQKNPTAFYLCASSIRGRDTEAFFGQGTRLTVV.

The rearrangement joins TRBV13 to TRBJ2-5, with TRBD2 identical over 12 bases. The CDR3 totals 14 residues. V lost 5 bases and J lost 4; bases outside the gene matches: 2. CDR1 and CDR2 (germline): PRHDT, FYEKMQ (reference sequence). In nucleotides, the CDR3 is TGTGCCAGCAGCCCGGGACTAGCGGGAGAGACCCAGTACTTC. This gives the protein CASSPGLAGETQYF.

The chain combines TRBV9 with TRBJ2-3; no definite D call. CDR3 size: 14 residues. Germline loops: CDR1 SGDLS, CDR2 YYNGEE. V lost 0 bases, J lost 1 base, and 6 bases lay in between. CDR3 nucleotides: TGTGCCAGCAGCGTAGTAGAGCGCACAGATACGCAGTATTTT. Amino acid sequence: CASSVVERTDTQYF.

The DNA of the CDR3 is TGTGCCAGCAGCTCAAGGACAGGGGGCCACGAGCAGTACTTC. The encoded protein is CASSSRTGGHEQYF. V usage is TRBV21-1 and J usage is TRBJ2-7; the table's D gene call, TRBD1, was not cross checked with the DNA. TRBV21-1 is a pseudogene segment. This CDR3 spans 14 amino acids.

CDR3 coding DNA: TGTGCCAGCAGCTCGAGACTAGCGGGAGATACGCAGTATTTT. It is translated as CASSSRLAGDTQYF. The chain recombines TRBV11-3 with TRBJ2-3; TRBD2 agrees at 10 bases. Looked up from germline, CDR1 is SGHNT and CDR2 is YENEEA. The CDR3 sequence is 14 residues long. Trimming removed 4 bases from V and 5 bases from J; junction bases left unmatched: 3.

The chain couples TRBV19 to TRBJ1-1; TRBD1 might be the D (5 bases). Germline CDR1 and CDR2: LNHDA and SQIVND (reference sequence). With 7 bases removed from V and 0 bases from J, the gap between germline ends came to 15 bases. The CDR3 is 15 amino acids. The CDR3 is CASKNGQGMNTEAFF. In DNA, the CDR3 is TGTGCCAGTAAAAACGGCCAGGGAATGAACACTGAAGCTTTCTTT.

For the CDR3, the DNA is TGTGCCAGCAGCTCGCCCCCGACTAGCGGGGCAGATACGCAGTATTTT. It translates to CASSSPPTSGADTQYF. The chain employs TRBV7-2 and TRBJ2-3; TRBD2 aligns across 11 bases. Looked up from germline, CDR1 is SGHTA and CDR2 is FQGNSA. V was clipped by 4 bases and J by 4 bases; unmatched bases: 7. This CDR3 region has 16 residues.